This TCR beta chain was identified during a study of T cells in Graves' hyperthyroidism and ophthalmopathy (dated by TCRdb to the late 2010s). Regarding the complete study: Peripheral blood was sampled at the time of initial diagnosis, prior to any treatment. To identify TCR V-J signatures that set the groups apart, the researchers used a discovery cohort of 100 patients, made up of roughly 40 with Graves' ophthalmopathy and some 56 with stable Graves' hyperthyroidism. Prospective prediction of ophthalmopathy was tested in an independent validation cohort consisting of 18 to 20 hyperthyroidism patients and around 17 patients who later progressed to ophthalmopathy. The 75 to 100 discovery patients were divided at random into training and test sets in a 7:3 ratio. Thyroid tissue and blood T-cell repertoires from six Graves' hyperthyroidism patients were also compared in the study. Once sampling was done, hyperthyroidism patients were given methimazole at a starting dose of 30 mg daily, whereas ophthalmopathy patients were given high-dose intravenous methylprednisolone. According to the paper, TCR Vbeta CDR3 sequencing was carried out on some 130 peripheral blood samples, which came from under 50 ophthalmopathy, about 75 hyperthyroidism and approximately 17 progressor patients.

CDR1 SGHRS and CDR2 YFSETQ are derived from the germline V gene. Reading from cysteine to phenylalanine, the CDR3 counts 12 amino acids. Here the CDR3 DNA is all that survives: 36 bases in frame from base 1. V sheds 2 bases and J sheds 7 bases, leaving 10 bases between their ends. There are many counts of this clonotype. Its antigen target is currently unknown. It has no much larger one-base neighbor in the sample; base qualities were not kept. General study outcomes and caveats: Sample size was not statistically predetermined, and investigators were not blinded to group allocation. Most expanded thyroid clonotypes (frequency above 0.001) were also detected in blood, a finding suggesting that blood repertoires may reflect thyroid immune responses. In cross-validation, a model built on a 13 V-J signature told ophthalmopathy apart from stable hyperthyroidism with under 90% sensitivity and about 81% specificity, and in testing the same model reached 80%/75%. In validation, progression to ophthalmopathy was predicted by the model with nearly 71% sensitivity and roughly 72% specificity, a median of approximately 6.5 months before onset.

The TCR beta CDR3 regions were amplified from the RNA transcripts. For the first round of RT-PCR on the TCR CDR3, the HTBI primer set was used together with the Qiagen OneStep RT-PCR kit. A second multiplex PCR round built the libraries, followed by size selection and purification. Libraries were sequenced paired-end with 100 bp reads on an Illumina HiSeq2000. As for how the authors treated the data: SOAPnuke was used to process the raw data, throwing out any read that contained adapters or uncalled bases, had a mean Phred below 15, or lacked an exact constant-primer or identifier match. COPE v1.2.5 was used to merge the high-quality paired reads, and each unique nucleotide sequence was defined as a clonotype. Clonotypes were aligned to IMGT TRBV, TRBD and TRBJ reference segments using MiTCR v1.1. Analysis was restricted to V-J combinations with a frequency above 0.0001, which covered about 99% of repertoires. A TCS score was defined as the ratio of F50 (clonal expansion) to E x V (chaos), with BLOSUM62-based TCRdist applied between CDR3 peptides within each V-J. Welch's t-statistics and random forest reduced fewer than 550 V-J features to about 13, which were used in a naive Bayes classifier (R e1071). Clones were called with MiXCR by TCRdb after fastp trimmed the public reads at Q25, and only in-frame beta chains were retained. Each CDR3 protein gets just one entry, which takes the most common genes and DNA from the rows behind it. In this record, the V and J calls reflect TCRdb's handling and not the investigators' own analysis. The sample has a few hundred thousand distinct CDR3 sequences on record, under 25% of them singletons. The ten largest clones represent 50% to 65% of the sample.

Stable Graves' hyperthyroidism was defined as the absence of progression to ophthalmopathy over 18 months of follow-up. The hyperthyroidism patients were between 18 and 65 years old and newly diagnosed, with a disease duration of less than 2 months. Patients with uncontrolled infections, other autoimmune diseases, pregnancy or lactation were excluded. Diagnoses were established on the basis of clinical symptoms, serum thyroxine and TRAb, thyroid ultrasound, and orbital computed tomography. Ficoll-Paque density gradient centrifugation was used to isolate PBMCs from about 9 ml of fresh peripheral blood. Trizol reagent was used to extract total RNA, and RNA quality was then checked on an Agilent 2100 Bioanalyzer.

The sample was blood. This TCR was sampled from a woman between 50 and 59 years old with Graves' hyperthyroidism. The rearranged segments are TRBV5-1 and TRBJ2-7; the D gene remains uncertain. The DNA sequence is TGCGCCAGCAGCTTCTCCTACGGTGAGCAGTACTTC. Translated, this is CASSFSYGEQYF.